This T cell receptor beta chain is drawn from a study of blood T cell repertoires in COVID-19. Whole-study context: Acute and convalescent COVID-19 specimens originated in the United States, Italy and Spain.

There are 15 residues in the CDR3. J gave up 4 bases and V 4 bases, and 10 bases lay outside the gene matches. Germline V gene data show CDR1 as SGDLS and CDR2 as YYNGEE. TCRdb's table, derived via immunoSEQ multiplex PCR, lists solely in-frame clones and lacks some. The sample lists just over 650,000 clones; around 89% were seen once. The TCR was taken from a woman under 30 with acute or convalescent COVID-19. This chain connects TRBV9 to TRBJ1-2, with 7 bases identical to TRBD1. The sequenced sample was peripheral blood. The CDR3 DNA reads TGTGCCAGCAGCCTCGCGGCAGGGGGGCCCTATGGCTACACCTTC. Amino acids: CASSLAAGGPYGYTF.